Reported below is one T cell receptor beta chain. Its target is unknown. These data are taken from a study of OX40 agonist ivuxolimab in advanced cancers. Study-wide results and caveats: Both CD4+ and CD8+ T cell populations in blood had undergone clonal expansion by week 6 at 0.1 to 3.0 mg/kg.

Per the germline V gene, CDR1 is GTSNPN and CDR2 is SVGIG (reference sequence). The CDR3 covers 15 residues. Trimming removed 1 base from V and 6 bases from J; junction bases left unmatched: 8. The method was immunoSEQ multiplex PCR; TCRdb's version includes in-frame clones alone and lacks a portion of them. The sample has around 15,000 clones; around nine tenths are singletons. The material sequenced was CD4+ or CD8+ T cells sorted from blood, taken in a trial of the OX40 agonist ivuxolimab. The sequence was collected from an adult with an advanced solid tumor such as melanoma, head and neck, liver or kidney cancer. The V gene is TRBV30, the J gene TRBJ2-2; 7 positions match TRBD2. This CDR3 is CAWSGGGGPSGELFF. CDR3 DNA sequence: TGTGCCTGGAGTGGTGGGGGAGGGCCCTCCGGGGAGCTGTTTTTT.